This T cell receptor (beta chain) was documented in a study of shared clonotypes between healthy human individuals. Study summary: Donor composition was a couple of women and a few men, aged 18 to 49.

Germline V gene data show CDR1 as SGHVS and CDR2 as FNYEAQ. The CDR3 is made up of 14 amino acids. The V end was cut by 5 bases, the J end by 6 bases, with 16 bases between. The sample holds one count of this clone. CD45RO-negative CD8 cells positively selected for CCR7 made up the naive population, which excluded terminally differentiated effector memory CD45RA+ cells. Assay: immunoSEQ multiplex PCR; the TCRdb copy retains only in-frame clones and omits some. The sample lists more than 2 million clones, 93% occurring once. This TCR was recovered from a man in his late teens or twenties in good health. Some clones in this sample may be carry-over from other donors' samples. The chain carries TRBV7-6 and TRBJ1-1, with D possibly being TRBD1 (5 bases). Sequenced input: naive CD8+ T cells from PBMCs. DNA of the CDR3: TGTGCCAGCAGCCCGGGACCCTTAAATCCTGAAGCTTTCTTT. Its protein is CASSPGPLNPEAFF.